This TCR beta chain stems from a study of CD8 T cells in ankylosing spondylitis. Germline lookup yields CDR1 DFQATT and CDR2 SNEGSKA (reference sequence). With 6 bases clipped from V and 8 bases from J, the junction kept 11 bases outside the gene matches. The CDR3 loop spans 14 amino acids. Study-wide points: Previously reported in reactive arthritis synovial fluid and blood were some of the motif variants. One TCR beta motif, made up of seven to nine highly homologous variants, appeared characteristic of ankylosing spondylitis blood. Clones tied to disease were said to be significantly enriched in matched ankylosing spondylitis synovial fluid.

TCRdb redid the calling of the 5' RACE reads with MiXCR, one entry per CDR3 protein. This table holds about 440,000 distinct CDR3 sequences, roughly 17% found once. In regard to this clonotype: The antigen remains undetermined.

The source material was blood, either unsorted or a sorted T cell fraction (not recorded which). The chain carries TRBV20-1 and TRBJ2-1; TRBD2 agrees at 9 bases. This receptor was obtained from a male donor with ankylosing spondylitis. Here the CDR3 reads CSAVAGVRFDEQFF. In nucleotides, the CDR3 is TGCAGTGCCGTAGCGGGAGTAAGATTCGATGAGCAGTTCTTC.